This TCR beta chain originates from a study of shared clonotypes between healthy human individuals. Study as a whole: Three CD4 naive, three CD4 memory, two CD8 naive and one CD8 memory plate were used per donor. Study-level points and caveats: Generally, naive subsets (rather than memory subsets) showed larger estimated richness.

A remark on this clone: Its antigen is not known.

Trimming stripped 4 bases from V and 5 bases from J, with 24 bases between. Germline V gene lookup returns CDR1 SEHNR and CDR2 FQNEAQ (reference sequence). The CDR3 is 18 amino acids. CD8 cells classed as naive were CD45RO-negative and positively selected for CCR7, excluding terminally differentiated effector memory CD45RA+ cells. A deep-level run was used for the assay. Produced via immunoSEQ multiplex PCR; TCRdb's table is partial and in-frame only. The sample includes around 2.1 million clones, about 92% of them seen just once. The sequenced sample was naive CD8+ T cells from PBMCs. The source is a man in his late teens or twenties in good health. Some clones in this sample may be carry-over from other donors' samples. The chain has TRBV7-9 and TRBJ2-1; D is possibly TRBD2 (7 bases). The CDR3 loop is CASSSRSRGGGTHNEQFF. CDR3 DNA: TGTGCCAGCAGCTCAAGATCTAGGGGGGGCGGAACCCACAATGAGCAGTTCTTC.